Listed below are T cell receptor beta chains from one sample, sequenced in a study of T cells in Graves' hyperthyroidism and ophthalmopathy. In TCRdb, the multiplex PCR reads were re-called with MiXCR into one record per CDR3 protein. The data show about 560,000 distinct CDR3 sequences, with 14% seen just once and 14% held by the top ten. Specimen: blood. The receptors originated from a woman aged 40 to 50 with Graves' hyperthyroidism. CDR3s include the opening cysteine and the closing phenylalanine or tryptophan. A D gene is named only where the DNA matches it firmly. Some rows mark clone size as missing; the rest say once, few, many or name a class of expanded clone.

cdr3_nt cdr3_aa j_call clone_size d_call v_call
TGTGCCAGCAGCGCTGAATCCCCATTACCCGGGGAGCTGTTTTTT CASSAESPLPGELFF TRBJ2-2 NA NA TRBV3-1
TGTGCCAGCAGCCAAGATGGCTTCTCGAGCTCCTACAATGAGCAGTTCTTC CASSQDGFSSSYNEQFF TRBJ2-1 NA NA TRBV4-2
TGTGCCACCAGCAGAAGATCGGGAGGGCAAGAGACCCAGTACTTC CATSRRSGGQETQYF TRBJ2-5 many TRBD2 TRBV15
TGTGCCAGCAAATCTTTGGGGGTCATGGACACTGAAGCTTTCTTT CASKSLGVMDTEAFF TRBJ1-1 NA NA TRBV13
TGTGCCAGCTTTGTCGGGAATACGCAGTATTTT CASFVGNTQYF TRBJ2-3 NA NA TRBV27
TGTGCCAGTAGTATAAGCCCAGGAGAGTGGTACAATCAGCCCCAGCATTTT CASSISPGEWYNQPQHF TRBJ1-5 NA NA TRBV19
TGTGCCAGCTCACGTACCGGGACAGGGGGCTCTAACTCCTATAATTCACCCCTCCACTTT CASSRTGTGGSNSYNSPLHF TRBJ1-6 NA TRBD1 TRBV18
TGCGCCAGCAGCTTGGTAGGGACGGGATACTCTGGGGCCAACGTCCTGACTTTC CASSLVGTGYSGANVLTF TRBJ2-6 NA NA TRBV5-1
TGCGCCAGCCTGGGACAGGGGGGTTCCACCGGGGAGCTGTTTTTT CASLGQGGSTGELFF TRBJ2-2 few TRBD1 TRBV5-1
TGTGCCAGCAATTTACCAGGAGGACATAATGAAAAACTGTTTTTT CASNLPGGHNEKLFF TRBJ1-4 few NA TRBV28
TGTGCCAGCAGCTTCGACGGGGCCTCTGGAAACACCATATATTTT CASSFDGASGNTIYF TRBJ1-3 NA NA TRBV11-3
TGTGCCAGCAGTTTAAATTCCCCGGGCAAGAACACCGGGGAGCTGTTTTTT CASSLNSPGKNTGELFF TRBJ2-2 many NA TRBV28
TGTGCCAGCAGCCAACTGACTAACCACAATGAGCAGTTCTTC CASSQLTNHNEQFF TRBJ2-1 few NA TRBV4-2
TGTGCCAGCAGTAATTTCCAGCAAGGCAATGAGCAGTTCTTC CASSNFQQGNEQFF TRBJ2-1 many NA TRBV28
TGCGCCAGCAGCTTGACAGGGGATGATACGCAGTATTTT CASSLTGDDTQYF TRBJ2-3 few TRBD1 TRBV10-1
TGTGCCAGCAGCGGACAACAGGCACCTAACAAAAATCAGCCCCAGCATTTT CASSGQQAPNKNQPQHF TRBJ1-5 few NA TRBV28
TGTGCCAGCAGCTTAGATCTCGGACTGAACTATGGCTACACCTTC CASSLDLGLNYGYTF TRBJ1-2 many NA TRBV11-2
TGTGCCAGCAGACTTAAAAGGGACAGCTACAATGAGCAGTTCTTC CASRLKRDSYNEQFF TRBJ2-1 many TRBD1 TRBV12-3/TRBV12-4
TGCAGCGTTTTTGGGGGTGAGGGGGCGGCCAATGAGCAGTTCTTC CSVFGGEGAANEQFF TRBJ2-1 few TRBD1 TRBV29-1
TGTGCCAGCAGCCAAGATCTAGAGCCTCAAGAGACCCAGTACTTC CASSQDLEPQETQYF TRBJ2-5 many NA TRBV3-1
TGTGCCAGCAGTTTAGAGGCAGGGCTTAGTGGCTACACCTTC CASSLEAGLSGYTF TRBJ1-2 many NA TRBV12-3/TRBV12-4
TGTGCCAGCAACGAAGGACAGGGAGACGAGCAGTACTTC CASNEGQGDEQYF TRBJ2-7 many TRBD1 TRBV2
TGTGCCAGCAGTCTCTACGACGGGAATCAGCCCCAGCATTTT CASSLYDGNQPQHF TRBJ1-5 NA NA TRBV28
TGTGCCAGCAGCGCTTCCGGGACAGGGGGCGTCGGTGGCTACACCTTC CASSASGTGGVGGYTF TRBJ1-2 many TRBD1 TRBV9
TGCAGTGCTAGAGATCCTAGATTCAGTGAGACCGGGGAGCTGTTTTTT CSARDPRFSETGELFF TRBJ2-2 few NA TRBV20-1
TGTGCCACCAGCAGAGACATAGTAGCCAAAAACATTCAGTACTTC CATSRDIVAKNIQYF TRBJ2-4 many NA TRBV15
TGTGCCACCAGCTTGCGACAGGGGGGACAAGAGACCCAGTACTTC CATSLRQGGQETQYF TRBJ2-5 few TRBD1 TRBV15
TGTGCCAGCAGCTCGGCGGACAGAGCACCCTACGAGCAGTACTTC CASSSADRAPYEQYF TRBJ2-7 NA NA TRBV13
TGTGCCACCAGTGATTTTATGGCGGGAGACTACAATGAGCAGTTCTTC CATSDFMAGDYNEQFF TRBJ2-1 NA TRBD2 TRBV24-1